Listed here are 21 T cell receptor beta chains from one sample, sequenced in a study of blood T cells in healthy people across ages. Sample-barcoded 5' priming and a J-beta primer mix drove a second PCR of 7 to 11 cycles. TCRdb recomputed calls from the 5' RACE reads with MiXCR, one row per CDR3 protein. Found here are over 1,500,000 distinct CDR3 sequences, about 39% of them singletons; the top ten hold more than 20%. The sequenced material came from blood. These receptor sequences come from a human donor in good health.

The chain combines TRBV5-5 with TRBJ2-5; TRBD1 matches 9 bases. J gave up 5 bases and V 4 bases, and 6 bases lay outside the gene matches. In germline, CDR1 is SGHKS, CDR2 YYEKEE (reference sequence). The CDR3 length is 14 residues. The CDR3 DNA is TGTGCCAGCAGCACCACAGGGGGCGGTGAGACCCAGTACTTC. It translates to CASSTTGGGETQYF.

The chain links TRBV9 to TRBJ2-1; 8 bases match TRBD2. Germline assignment: CDR1 SGDLS and CDR2 YYNGEE. The trim removed 2 bases at V and 2 bases at J, leaving 3 bases unmatched. The CDR3 is 15 residues long. The CDR3 sequence: CASSVTSVTYNEQFF. The CDR3 DNA reads TGTGCCAGCAGCGTGACTAGCGTAACCTACAATGAGCAGTTCTTC.

The chain couples TRBV15 to TRBJ2-3, with 11 bases that match TRBD2. Looked up from germline, CDR1 is LNHNV and CDR2 is YYDKDF (reference sequence). V lost 0 bases to trimming and J lost 4 bases; unmatched junction nucleotides: 15. CDR3 size: 20 residues. The CDR3 coding sequence is TGTGCCACCAGCAGAGATGAACTAGCGGGGGCCGAGGACGTCGCAGATACGCAGTATTTT. Encoded protein: CATSRDELAGAEDVADTQYF.

This clonotype was seen more than once but under ten times. The chain recombines TRBV6-2 or TRBV6-3 with TRBJ2-3; a possible D gene is TRBD1 (6 bases). The CDR3 has 13 residues. V lost 2 bases, J lost 3 bases, and 6 bases lay in between. Germline values: CDR1 MNHEY, CDR2 SVGEGT. The CDR3 here is CASSYGTTDTQYF. In DNA form, the CDR3 reads TGTGCCAGCAGTTACGGGACAACAGATACGCAGTATTTT.

In the case of this clonotype: The conserved phenylalanine or tryptophan is not found at the CDR3 terminus, so this likely reflects a read error. V gene TRBV7-2 combines with J gene TRBJ1-2; D is unclear. With 1 base removed from V and 4 bases from J, the gap between germline ends came to 7 bases. The CDR3 spans 13 residues. Germline V gives CDR1 SGHTA, CDR2 FQGNSA. DNA for the CDR3: TGTGCCAGCAGCTTAGGAGGTGGCTATGGCTACACCTGC. This sequence encodes CASSLGGGYGYTC.

This clonotype was picked up a small number of times. The CDR3 sequence is CSASVGLAGVNEQFF. In DNA form, the CDR3 reads TGCAGTGCTAGCGTCGGGTTAGCGGGGGTAAATGAGCAGTTCTTC. V is TRBV20-1 and J is TRBJ2-1, with 9 bases lining up with TRBD2. V shed 3 bases, J shed 7 bases, and the junction held 10 bases outside the gene matches. CDR1 and CDR2 (germline): DFQATT, SNEGSKA (reference sequence). The CDR3 extends over 15 amino acids.

The V call is TRBV3-1, the J call TRBJ2-5; 9 bases line up with TRBD1. The J call may be in error: the DNA end matches TRBJ2-7 better. This CDR3 region has 16 residues. Germline V gives CDR1 LGHDT, CDR2 YNNKEL (reference sequence). CDR3 bases: TGTGCCAGCAGCCAAAATTACAGGGGGCCCTCCTACGAGCAGTACTTC. It specifies CASSQNYRGPSYEQYF.

The J gene is TRBJ1-2, the V gene TRBV9; D perhaps matches TRBD1 (5 bases). Germline V gives CDR1 SGDLS, CDR2 YYNGEE. The CDR3 length is 16 residues. Between the trimmed V and J ends, which lost 3 bases and 8 bases, there was a span of 23 bases. CDR3 DNA sequence: TGTGCCAGCAGCGGCCTCGTGGCAACTCAGGGTAGGGGCTACACCTTC. It encodes CASSGLVATQGRGYTF.

This clonotype was detected a few times. This chain links TRBV4-3 with TRBJ2-5, with 9 nucleotides matching TRBD1. The DNA matches TRBJ2-7 better at its end, which makes the J call doubtful. The length of the CDR3 is 15 residues. Per germline, CDR1 LGHNA and CDR2 YSLEER. The DNA of the CDR3 is TGCGCCAGCAGCCGATTGACAGGGGGACCTAACGAGCAGTACTTC. This translates into CASSRLTGGPNEQYF.

The chain is built from TRBV5-4 and TRBJ2-1; D possibly uses TRBD1 or TRBD2 (5 bases each). The V gene lost 3 bases and the J gene lost 2 bases, with 12 bases spanning the gap. CDR3 length equals 15 residues. Germline V gene lookup returns CDR1 SGHNT and CDR2 YYREEE (reference sequence). The CDR3 loop reads CASSYDGTTYNEQFF. CDR3 nucleotide sequence: TGTGCCAGCAGCTATGACGGGACGACCTACAATGAGCAGTTCTTC.

This clonotype has just one count. The rearrangement uses TRBV29-1 and TRBJ1-5; possible D gene TRBD1, 5 bases. V was shortened by 4 bases and J by 4 bases, with 11 bases between the two germline ends. Germline V gene lookup returns CDR1 SQVTM and CDR2 ANQGSEA. The CDR3 length is 13 residues. The chain's CDR3 is CSVGWDPNQPQHF. Here the CDR3 DNA reads TGCAGCGTTGGGTGGGACCCTAATCAGCCCCAGCATTTT.

This clonotype was detected only a few times. The chain uses TRBV6-5 and TRBJ2-7; the D gene is possibly TRBD1 (5 bases). Germline V gene sequence: CDR1 MNHEY, CDR2 SVGAGI. Trimming stripped 3 bases from V and 2 bases from J, with 11 bases between. The CDR3 extends over 14 amino acids. CDR3 region: CASSYAGSAYEQYF. CDR3 nucleotide sequence: TGTGCCAGCAGTTATGCAGGGTCAGCCTACGAGCAGTACTTC.

This clonotype was seen more than once but under ten times. The chain joins TRBV20-1 to TRBJ1-2; TRBD1 matches 9 bases. The CDR3 is 15 amino acids. The V and J ends lost 1 base and 5 bases, in that order; junction bases with no gene match: 8. The germline CDR1 and CDR2 sequences are DFQATT and SNEGSKA (reference sequence). The CDR3 DNA is TGCAGTGCTAGAGGACTGGGACAGGGAGTTTATGGCTACACCTTC. It is translated as CSARGLGQGVYGYTF.

A remark on this clonotype: A read error may account for a junction end that differs from germline. J is TRBJ1-4 and V is TRBV14; D uncertain. Per germline, CDR1 SGHDN and CDR2 FVKESK. The CDR3 loop spans 16 amino acids. In DNA form, the CDR3 reads TGTGCCTGCAGCCAAGGACGGGCCTCCGGGAAGGGAAAACTGTTTTTT. Its protein is CACSQGRASGKGKLFF. Supplemented by reference TRBV14 and TRBJ1-4, the full variable domain reads EAGVTQFPSHSVIEKGQTVTLRCDPISGHDNLYWYRRVMGKEIKFLLHFVKESKQDESGMPNNRFLAERTGGTYSTLKVQPAELEDSGVYFCACSQGRASGKGKLFFGSGTQLSVL.

Only a few counts were recorded for this clonotype. The gene calls are TRBV18 and TRBJ2-1, with D maybe TRBD2 (7 bases). This CDR3 region has 16 residues. Germline-derived CDR1 and CDR2 are KGHSH and LQKENI. The ends were cut back, 6 bases at V and 4 bases at J, with 19 bases in the middle. DNA for the CDR3: TGTGCCAGCTCCCTTGGGCGGGGGCCGGCTTACAATGAGCAGTTCTTC. It specifies CASSLGRGPAYNEQFF.

The chain recombines TRBV6-2 or TRBV6-3 with TRBJ2-5; D not certain. Germline CDR1 and CDR2: MNHEY and SVGEGT. Trimming took off 0 bases at V and 4 bases at J, with 15 bases between the two ends. There are 16 residues in the CDR3. Here the CDR3 reads CASSYSSPTGGETQYF. The DNA of the CDR3 is TGTGCCAGCAGTTACTCCTCCCCTACGGGTGGAGAGACCCAGTACTTC.

The table lists this clonotype with a few counts. The chain joins TRBV12-3 or TRBV12-4 to TRBJ1-2; D uncertain. The CDR3 loop spans 16 amino acids. V lost 3 bases and J 6 bases, leaving 20 bases between the germline ends. This CDR3 is CASSFIVYRGGDGYTF. CDR3 DNA sequence: TGTGCCAGCAGTTTTATTGTTTACCGGGGAGGTGATGGCTACACCTTC.

In the case of this clonotype: Germline and junction disagree at one end, which may indicate a read error. The V and J genes are TRBV10-3 and TRBJ2-3; 7 bases are shared with TRBD1. The germline CDR1 and CDR2 sequences are ENHRY and SYGVKD. The CDR3 has 17 residues. The CDR3 loop reads CAISESMTGSLEDTQYF. As DNA, the CDR3 is TGTGCCATCAGCGAGTCGATGACAGGGTCCCTTGAAGATACGCAGTATTTT.

V is TRBV6-2 or TRBV6-3 and J is TRBJ1-6; the match to TRBD1 covers 8 bases. V lost 6 bases, J lost 10 bases, and 5 bases stayed unmatched. This CDR3 is 13 amino acids long. Germline CDR1 and CDR2: MNHEY and SVGEGT. Here the CDR3 reads CASSDRGLSPLHF. In DNA, the CDR3 is TGTGCCAGCAGCGACAGGGGTCTCTCACCCCTCCACTTT.

This clonotype was detected a few times. The chain combines TRBV6-6 with TRBJ2-7; TRBD1 or TRBD2 may be the D gene (5 bases each). Germline lookup yields CDR1 MNHNY and CDR2 SVGAGI (reference sequence). This CDR3 contains 13 residues. V was cut by 7 bases and J by 3 bases, with 13 bases left in between. The CDR3 protein is CASTKGRHYEQYF. In DNA, the CDR3 is TGTGCCAGCACCAAGGGACGGCACTACGAGCAGTACTTC.

V is TRBV5-6 and J is TRBJ2-5; D gene uncertain. Germline CDR1 and CDR2: SGHDT and YYEEEE. Trimming cost V 5 bases and J 0 bases, with 8 bases left between them. This CDR3 contains 13 residues. DNA of the CDR3: TGTGCCAGCAGAGTGTTGGACCAAGAGACCCAGTACTTC. Translation gives CASRVLDQETQYF.